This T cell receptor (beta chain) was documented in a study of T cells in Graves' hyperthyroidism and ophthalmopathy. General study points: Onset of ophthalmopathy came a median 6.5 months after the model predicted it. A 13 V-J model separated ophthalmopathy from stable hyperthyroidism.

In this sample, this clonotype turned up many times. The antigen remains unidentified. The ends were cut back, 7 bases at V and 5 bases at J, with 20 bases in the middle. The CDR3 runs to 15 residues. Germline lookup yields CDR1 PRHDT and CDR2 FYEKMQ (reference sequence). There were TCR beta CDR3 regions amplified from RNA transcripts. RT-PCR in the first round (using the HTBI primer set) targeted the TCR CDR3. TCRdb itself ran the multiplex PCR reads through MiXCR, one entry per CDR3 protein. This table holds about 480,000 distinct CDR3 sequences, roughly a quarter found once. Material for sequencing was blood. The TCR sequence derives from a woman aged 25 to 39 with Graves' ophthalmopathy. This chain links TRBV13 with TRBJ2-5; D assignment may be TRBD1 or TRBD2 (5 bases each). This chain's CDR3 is CASTLRGPVLETQYF. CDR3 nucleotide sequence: TGTGCCAGCACGCTCCGGGGACCAGTCTTGGAGACCCAGTACTTC.